A selection of T cell receptor beta chains follows, all from one sample in a study of CD8+ T cells in alopecia areata. This table comes from immunoSEQ multiplex PCR, and its TCRdb copy is limited to in-frame clones, with some not included. The table lists around 120,000 clones, 45% to 50% of them singletons. The sample consisted of NKG2D-low CD8+ T cells sorted from blood. These receptors originate from a human donor with alopecia areata. Both conserved end residues are part of each CDR3.

CDR3,J,V
CSARESSYEQYF,TRBJ2-7,TRBV29-1
CASSEVRGAHEQYF,TRBJ2-7,TRBV14
CASSLQDEQFF,TRBJ2-1,TRBV5-1
CASSGEQGRHETQYF,TRBJ2-5,TRBV5-6
CASSYSPAGNQPQHF,TRBJ1-5,TRBV6-5
CAWSFGDTEAFF,TRBJ1-1,TRBV30
CASGSYDWSSYNEQFF,TRBJ2-1,TRBV12-5
CALGVGEFF,TRBJ2-1,TRBV30
CASSPRPVGFSYEQYF,TRBJ2-7,TRBV23-1
CASSPRDSLQETQYF,TRBJ2-5,TRBV7-9
CASSRQSAYDNEQFF,TRBJ2-1,TRBV5-1
CAVLRAPYEQYF,TRBJ2-7,TRBV27
CAWSSTGIEQYF,TRBJ2-7,TRBV30
CASSNGDTQYF,TRBJ2-3,TRBV27
CSVESGVDEQYF,TRBJ2-7,TRBV29-1
CASSLASGGDEKLFF,TRBJ1-4,TRBV7-6
CATSRVKDKGSEKLFF,TRBJ1-4,TRBV15
CASSLPGAKNIQYF,TRBJ2-4,TRBV28
CATHTGEVNTEAFF,TRBJ1-1,TRBV5-1
CSVEGRESYNEQFF,TRBJ2-1,TRBV29-1
CSVTRAYSGNTIYF,TRBJ1-3,TRBV29-1
CASSRLHQGSYEQYF,TRBJ2-7,TRBV4-1
CATSTRDGKYEQYF,TRBJ2-7,TRBV15